Following are 17 T cell receptor beta chains from one sample sequenced in a study of control samples from healthy donors and cancer patients. Assay: immunoSEQ multiplex PCR; the TCRdb copy retains only in-frame clones and omits some. The sample consists of some 130,000 clones, 90% of them appearing once. Sequenced sample: blood. These receptors all come from a man aged 35 to 55 in good health.

The chain joins TRBV27 to TRBJ1-5; a possible D gene is TRBD1 (6 bases). The V and J ends lost 7 bases and 2 bases respectively, with 12 bases between them. The germline V gene has CDR1 MNHEY and CDR2 SMNVEV (reference sequence). The CDR3 totals 14 residues. In DNA, the CDR3 is TGTGCCAGCACCGAATCAGGGGGCAATCAGCCCCAGCATTTT. The encoded protein is CASTESGGNQPQHF.

The chain uses TRBV7-9 and TRBJ2-3; the D gene could be TRBD1 or TRBD2 (5 bases each). Looked up from germline, CDR1 is SEHNR and CDR2 is FQNEAQ (reference sequence). The CDR3 extends over 15 amino acids. The ends were cut back, 4 bases at V and 4 bases at J, with 15 bases in the middle. The CDR3 protein is CASSSGPSRADTQYF. The CDR3 bases are TGTGCCAGCAGCTCGGGACCCTCGAGGGCAGATACGCAGTATTTT.

The chain recombines TRBV9 with TRBJ2-7; the D is unclear. The CDR3 has 13 residues. V was pared by 4 bases and J by 1 base, with 9 bases between. Germline V gives CDR1 SGDLS, CDR2 YYNGEE. This chain's CDR3 is CASSIGPSYEQYF. In DNA, the CDR3 is TGTGCCAGCAGCATCGGACCATCCTACGAGCAGTACTTC. The whole variable domain, remainder taken from reference TRBV9 and TRBJ2-7, is DSGVTQTPKHLITATGQRVTLRCSPRSGDLSVYWYQQSLDQGLQFLIQYYNGEERAKGNILERFSAQQFPDLHSELNLSSLELGDSALYFCASSIGPSYEQYFGPGTRLTVT.

The J gene is TRBJ2-3, the V gene TRBV5-1, with D uncertain. The V gene lost 4 bases and the J gene lost 4 bases, with 13 bases spanning the gap. The CDR3 length is 14 residues. The germline V gene has CDR1 SGHRS and CDR2 YFSETQ. In nucleotides, the CDR3 is TGCGCCAGCAGCAGAGACTCGGGCCCAGATACGCAGTATTTT. As protein: CASSRDSGPDTQYF.

This clone was seen just once. The V gene is TRBV10-3, the J gene TRBJ1-3; possibly TRBD1 for D (5 bases). Germline lookup yields CDR1 ENHRY and CDR2 SYGVKD. This CDR3 is 16 amino acids long. Between the trimmed V and J ends, which lost 2 bases and 4 bases, there was a span of 15 bases. The CDR3 coding sequence is TGTGCCATCAGTGAGCCGGGGGTATCCTTCGGAAACACCATATATTTT. It codes for CAISEPGVSFGNTIYF.

V is TRBV19 and J is TRBJ2-7, with TRBD2 identical over 9 bases. With 5 bases clipped from V and 3 bases from J, the junction kept 5 bases outside the gene matches. Germline V gives CDR1 LNHDA, CDR2 SQIVND (reference sequence). This CDR3 contains 14 residues. The CDR3 here is CASSFLAGSYEQYF. CDR3 DNA sequence: TGTGCCAGTAGTTTCCTAGCGGGGAGCTACGAGCAGTACTTC. Variable domain in full (rest from reference TRBV19 and TRBJ2-7): DGGITQSPKYLFRKEGQNVTLSCEQNLNHDAMYWYRQDPGQGLRLIYYSQIVNDFQKGDIAEGYSVSREKKESFPLTVTSAQKNPTAFYLCASSFLAGSYEQYFGPGTRLTVT.

The gene calls are TRBV3-1 (or the pseudogene TRBV3-2) and TRBJ2-2, with TRBD2 matching over 8 bases. Trimming at V came to 1 base and at J to 1 base, leaving 2 bases not matched to a gene. The CDR3 consists of 16 residues. CDR1 is LGHDT, CDR2 YNNKEL, per germline (reference sequence). The CDR3 DNA is TGTGCCAGCAGCCAAGGACTAGCGATGAACACCGGGGAGCTGTTTTTT. It codes for CASSQGLAMNTGELFF.

The chain recombines TRBV5-1 with TRBJ1-1; D perhaps matches TRBD1 (5 bases). Germline values: CDR1 SGHRS, CDR2 YFSETQ. The length of the CDR3 is 14 residues. Trimming stripped 5 bases from V and 4 bases from J, with 15 bases between. CDR3 loop: CASRWRGGSTEAFF. CDR3 sequence (DNA): TGCGCCAGCAGGTGGCGGGGGGGTAGCACTGAAGCTTTCTTT.

The chain uses TRBV5-6 and TRBJ2-7; weak D call: TRBD2 (6 bases). Germline V lookup: CDR1 SGHDT, CDR2 YYEEEE. This CDR3 region has 13 residues. Trimming took off 5 bases at V and 2 bases at J, with 11 bases between the two ends. The CDR3 protein is CASRLSGAYEQYF. The CDR3 DNA follows: TGTGCCAGCAGACTCTCGGGGGCCTACGAGCAGTACTTC.

The chain links TRBV9 to TRBJ1-1; D may be TRBD1 (5 bases). Deletions cut 0 bases from V and 4 bases from J, with 13 bases between. The CDR3 has 15 amino acids. From germline, CDR1 is SGDLS and CDR2 YYNGEE. CDR3 sequence: CASSVVGGRGTEAFF. DNA of the CDR3: TGTGCCAGCAGCGTAGTGGGGGGTAGAGGCACTGAAGCTTTCTTT.

The rearrangement links TRBV28 to TRBJ1-1, with D possibly TRBD1 on 5 matching bases. Looked up from germline, CDR1 is MDHEN and CDR2 is SYDVKM. This CDR3 comprises 12 residues. Trimming stripped 1 base from V and 11 bases from J, with 11 bases between. DNA for the CDR3: TGTGCCAGCAGTTTATCGGGCGGGGGGGCTTTCTTT. The encoded protein is CASSLSGGGAFF.

This chain connects TRBV18 to TRBJ1-5, with D hard to call. Trimming removed 6 bases from V and 2 bases from J, with 11 bases in between. The CDR3 loop spans 14 amino acids. CDR1 and CDR2 (germline): KGHSH, LQKENI. CDR3: CASSQGVRNQPQHF. The DNA of the CDR3 is TGTGCCAGCTCTCAAGGTGTGCGCAATCAGCCCCAGCATTTT.

In nucleotides, the CDR3 is TGCGCCAGCAGCTTGAACAGGGATGATTCACCCCTCCACTTT. Amino acids: CASSLNRDDSPLHF. The J gene is TRBJ1-6, the V gene TRBV5-1, with D possibly being TRBD1 (6 bases). The CDR3 is 14 amino acids. Trimming stripped 1 base from V and 8 bases from J, with 10 bases between. Germline V gene data show CDR1 as SGHRS and CDR2 as YFSETQ.

J is TRBJ1-2 and V is TRBV19; D gene ambiguous. The CDR3 runs 11 residues. V shed 7 bases and J shed 2 bases, with 5 bases lying between them. CDR1 and CDR2 from the germline V gene are LNHDA and SQIVND (reference sequence). CDR3 loop: CASTRNYGYTF. The CDR3 DNA is TGTGCCAGTACAAGAAACTATGGCTACACCTTC. The full variable domain, with the rest looked up from reference TRBV19 and TRBJ1-2, is DGGITQSPKYLFRKEGQNVTLSCEQNLNHDAMYWYRQDPGQGLRLIYYSQIVNDFQKGDIAEGYSVSREKKESFPLTVTSAQKNPTAFYLCASTRNYGYTFGSGTRLTVV.

V usage is TRBV9 and J usage is TRBJ2-1; possible D gene TRBD2, 6 bases. Trimming pared 2 bases from V and 4 bases from J, leaving 10 bases between. The germline gives CDR1 SGDLS, CDR2 YYNGEE. This CDR3 has 14 residues. This CDR3 is CASSVGGVYNEQFF. The CDR3 DNA reads TGTGCCAGCAGCGTGGGGGGTGTATACAATGAGCAGTTCTTC.

The J gene is TRBJ2-7, the V gene TRBV19; 8 bases align to TRBD2. Germline CDR1 reads LNHDA; CDR2 reads SQIVND (reference sequence). CDR3 length: 16 amino acids. Trimming removed 2 bases from V and 0 bases from J; junction bases left unmatched: 6. CDR3 residues: CASSIRAGVTSYEQYF. CDR3 nucleotide sequence: TGTGCCAGTAGTATACGAGCGGGGGTCACCTCCTACGAGCAGTACTTC.

The chain couples TRBV21-1 to TRBJ1-4; TRBD1 reflects the table's D call only, with no check against the DNA. TRBV21-1 is termed a pseudogene. The CDR3 extends over 19 amino acids. The CDR3 spells CASSKGGGPPCATNEKLFF. In DNA form, the CDR3 reads TGTGCCAGCAGCAAAGGAGGGGGACCCCCGTGTGCAACTAATGAAAAACTGTTTTTT.